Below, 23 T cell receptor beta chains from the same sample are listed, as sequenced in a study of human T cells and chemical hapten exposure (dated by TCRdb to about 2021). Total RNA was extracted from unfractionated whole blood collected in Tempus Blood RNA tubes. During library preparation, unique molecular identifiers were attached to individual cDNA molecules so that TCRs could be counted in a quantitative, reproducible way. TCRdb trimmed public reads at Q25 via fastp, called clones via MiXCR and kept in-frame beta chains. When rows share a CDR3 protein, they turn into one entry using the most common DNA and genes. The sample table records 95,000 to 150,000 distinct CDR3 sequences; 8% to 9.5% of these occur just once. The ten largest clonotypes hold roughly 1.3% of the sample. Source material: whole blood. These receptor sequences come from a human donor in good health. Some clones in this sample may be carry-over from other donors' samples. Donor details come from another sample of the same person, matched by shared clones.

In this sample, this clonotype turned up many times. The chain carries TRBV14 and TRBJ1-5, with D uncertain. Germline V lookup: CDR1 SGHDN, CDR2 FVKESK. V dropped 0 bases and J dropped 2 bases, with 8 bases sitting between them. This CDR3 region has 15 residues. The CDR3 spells CASSQDGEGNQPQHF. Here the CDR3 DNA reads TGTGCCAGCAGCCAAGATGGGGAAGGCAATCAGCCCCAGCATTTT. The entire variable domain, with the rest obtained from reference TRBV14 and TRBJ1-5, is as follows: EAGVTQFPSHSVIEKGQTVTLRCDPISGHDNLYWYRRVMGKEIKFLLHFVKESKQDESGMPNNRFLAERTGGTYSTLKVQPAELEDSGVYFCASSQDGEGNQPQHFGDGTRLSIL.

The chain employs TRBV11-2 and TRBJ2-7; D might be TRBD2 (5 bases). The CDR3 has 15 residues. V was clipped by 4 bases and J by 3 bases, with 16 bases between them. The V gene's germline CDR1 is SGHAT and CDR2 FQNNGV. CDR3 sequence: CASSSYMGELYEQYF. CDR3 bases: TGTGCCAGCAGCTCCTACATGGGAGAACTCTACGAGCAGTACTTC.

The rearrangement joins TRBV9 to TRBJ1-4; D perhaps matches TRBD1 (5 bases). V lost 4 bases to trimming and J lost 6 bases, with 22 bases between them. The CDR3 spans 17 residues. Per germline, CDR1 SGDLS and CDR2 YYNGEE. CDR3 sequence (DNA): TGTGCCAGCAGCCCCCCCCCTGGAAGGGGCCGGGATGAAAAACTGTTTTTT. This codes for CASSPPPGRGRDEKLFF.

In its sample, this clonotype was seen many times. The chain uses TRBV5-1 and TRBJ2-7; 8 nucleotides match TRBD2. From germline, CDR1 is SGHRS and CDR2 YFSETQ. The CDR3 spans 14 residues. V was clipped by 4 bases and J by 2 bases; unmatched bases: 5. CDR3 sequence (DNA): TGCGCCAGCAGCCCAAGCGGGGGAGCCTACGAGCAGTACTTC. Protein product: CASSPSGGAYEQYF.

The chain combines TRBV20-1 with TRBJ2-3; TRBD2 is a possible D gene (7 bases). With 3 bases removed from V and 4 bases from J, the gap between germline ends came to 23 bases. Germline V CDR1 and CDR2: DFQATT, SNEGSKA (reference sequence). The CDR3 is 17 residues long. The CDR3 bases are TGCAGTGCTAGCCACATTAACGGGGGGCGTTTACCAGATACGCAGTATTTT. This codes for CSASHINGGRLPDTQYF.

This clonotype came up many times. The CDR3: CASSLTGGETQYF. The CDR3 coding sequence is TGTGCCAGCAGTTTAACAGGCGGGGAGACCCAGTACTTC. The V and J genes are TRBV12-3 or TRBV12-4 and TRBJ2-5, with D perhaps being TRBD1 or TRBD2 (5 bases each). With 2 bases removed from V and 5 bases from J, the gap between germline ends came to 9 bases. The CDR3 has 13 residues.

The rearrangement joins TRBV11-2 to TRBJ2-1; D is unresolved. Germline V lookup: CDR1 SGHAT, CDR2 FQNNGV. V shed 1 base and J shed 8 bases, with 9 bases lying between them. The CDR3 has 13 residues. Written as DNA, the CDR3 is TGTGCCAGCAGCTTAGGAGGAGAAGATGAGCAGTTCTTC. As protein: CASSLGGEDEQFF. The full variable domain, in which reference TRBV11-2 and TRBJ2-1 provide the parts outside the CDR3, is EAGVAQSPRYKIIEKRQSVAFWCNPISGHATLYWYQQILGQGPKLLIQFQNNGVVDDSQLPKDRFSAERLKGVDSTLKIQPAKLEDSAVYLCASSLGGEDEQFFGPGTRLTVL.

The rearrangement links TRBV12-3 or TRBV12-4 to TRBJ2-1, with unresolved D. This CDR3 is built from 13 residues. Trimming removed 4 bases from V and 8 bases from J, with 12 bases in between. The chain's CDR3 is CASSSQLADEQFF. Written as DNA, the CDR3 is TGTGCCAGCAGTTCCCAATTGGCGGATGAGCAGTTCTTC.

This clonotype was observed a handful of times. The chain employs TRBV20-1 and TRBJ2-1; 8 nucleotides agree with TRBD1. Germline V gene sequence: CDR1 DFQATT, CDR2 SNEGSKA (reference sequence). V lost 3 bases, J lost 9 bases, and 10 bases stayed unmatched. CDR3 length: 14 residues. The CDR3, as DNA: TGCAGTGCTAGGGGGACAGGTTCACGGAGTGAGCAGTTCTTC. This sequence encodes CSARGTGSRSEQFF.

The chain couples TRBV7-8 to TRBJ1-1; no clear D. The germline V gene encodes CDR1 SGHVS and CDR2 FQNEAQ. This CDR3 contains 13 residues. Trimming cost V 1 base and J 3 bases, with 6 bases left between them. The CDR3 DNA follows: TGTGCCAGCAGCTTAGAAGCAGACACTGAAGCTTTCTTT. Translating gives CASSLEADTEAFF. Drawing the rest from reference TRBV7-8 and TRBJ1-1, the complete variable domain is GAGVSQSPRYKVAKRGQDVALRCDPISGHVSLFWYQQALGQGPEFLTYFQNEAQLDKSGLPSDRFFAERPEGSVSTLKIQRTQQEDSAVYLCASSLEADTEAFFGQGTRLTVV.

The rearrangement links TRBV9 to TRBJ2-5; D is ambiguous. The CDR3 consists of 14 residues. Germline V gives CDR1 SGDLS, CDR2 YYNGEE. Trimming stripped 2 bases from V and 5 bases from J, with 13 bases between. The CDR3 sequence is CASSVSVVGETQYF. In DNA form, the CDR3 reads TGTGCCAGCAGCGTCTCGGTGGTTGGCGAGACCCAGTACTTC.

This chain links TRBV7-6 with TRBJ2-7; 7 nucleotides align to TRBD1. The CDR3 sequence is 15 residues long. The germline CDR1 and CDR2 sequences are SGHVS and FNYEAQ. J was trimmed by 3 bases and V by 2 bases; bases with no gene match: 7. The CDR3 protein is CASSLSAAGGYEQYF. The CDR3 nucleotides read TGTGCCAGCAGCTTATCCGCGGCAGGGGGCTACGAGCAGTACTTC.

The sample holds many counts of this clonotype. The CDR3 loop is CASSVVPGDQPQHF. DNA of the CDR3: TGTGCCAGCAGCGTAGTACCAGGGGATCAGCCCCAGCATTTT. The genes are TRBV9 and TRBJ1-5; D is perhaps TRBD1 (6 bases). V lost 0 bases to trimming and J lost 5 bases, with 9 bases between them. This CDR3 comprises 14 residues. CDR1 and CDR2 (germline): SGDLS, YYNGEE.

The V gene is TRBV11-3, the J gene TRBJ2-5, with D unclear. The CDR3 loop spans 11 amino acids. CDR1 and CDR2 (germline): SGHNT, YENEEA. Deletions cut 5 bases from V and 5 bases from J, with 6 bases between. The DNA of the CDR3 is TGTGCCAGCAGCGCTGGTGAGACCCAGTACTTC. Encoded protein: CASSAGETQYF.

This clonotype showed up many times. The CDR3 spells CASSWTGSQETQYF. The CDR3 bases are TGTGCCAGCAGTTGGACAGGTTCGCAAGAGACCCAGTACTTC. V usage is TRBV27 and J usage is TRBJ2-5; 7 positions match TRBD1. V lost 4 bases to trimming and J lost 2 bases; unmatched junction nucleotides: 4. Germline CDR1 is MNHEY and CDR2 is SMNVEV (reference sequence). The CDR3 has 14 residues.

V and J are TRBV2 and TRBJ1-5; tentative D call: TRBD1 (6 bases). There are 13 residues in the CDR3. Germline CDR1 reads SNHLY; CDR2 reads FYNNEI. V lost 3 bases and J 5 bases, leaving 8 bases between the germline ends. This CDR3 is CASSDRGDQPQHF. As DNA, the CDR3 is TGTGCCAGCAGTGACAGGGGAGATCAGCCCCAGCATTTT.

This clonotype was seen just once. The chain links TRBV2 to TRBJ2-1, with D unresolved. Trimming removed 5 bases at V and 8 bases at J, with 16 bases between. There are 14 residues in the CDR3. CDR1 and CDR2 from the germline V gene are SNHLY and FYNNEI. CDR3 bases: TGTGCCAGCAGTTGGAGCCTGCAGGTGGATGAGCAGTTCTTC. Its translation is CASSWSLQVDEQFF.

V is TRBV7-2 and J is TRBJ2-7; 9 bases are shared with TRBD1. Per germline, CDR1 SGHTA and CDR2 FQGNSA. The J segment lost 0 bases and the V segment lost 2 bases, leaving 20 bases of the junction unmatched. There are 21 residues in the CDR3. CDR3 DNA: TGTGCCAGCAGCTTATTCGCATGGAAGGGGGTTGTGGACAGGGGCTCCTACGAGCAGTACTTC. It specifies CASSLFAWKGVVDRGSYEQYF.

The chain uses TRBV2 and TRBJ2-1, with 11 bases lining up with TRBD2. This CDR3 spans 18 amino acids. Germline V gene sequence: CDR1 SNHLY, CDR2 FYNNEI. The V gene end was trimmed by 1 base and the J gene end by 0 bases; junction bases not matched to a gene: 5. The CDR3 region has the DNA TGTGCCAGCAGTGAAGTAGGGACTAGCGGTAGCTCCTACAATGAGCAGTTCTTC. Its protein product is CASSEVGTSGSSYNEQFF.

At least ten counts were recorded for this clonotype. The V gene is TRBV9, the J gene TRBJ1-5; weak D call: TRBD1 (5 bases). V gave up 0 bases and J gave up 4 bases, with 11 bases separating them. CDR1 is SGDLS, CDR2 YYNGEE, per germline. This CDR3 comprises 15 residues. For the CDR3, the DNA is TGTGCCAGCAGCGTAGGGGGGGGTACTAATCAGCCCCAGCATTTT. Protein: CASSVGGGTNQPQHF.

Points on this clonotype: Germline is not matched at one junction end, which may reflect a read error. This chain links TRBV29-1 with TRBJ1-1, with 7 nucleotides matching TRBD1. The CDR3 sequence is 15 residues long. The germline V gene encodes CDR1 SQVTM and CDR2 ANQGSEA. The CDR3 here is CRVEDQGGGNTEAFF. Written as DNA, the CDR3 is TGCCGCGTTGAAGATCAGGGGGGGGGAAACACTGAAGCTTTCTTT.

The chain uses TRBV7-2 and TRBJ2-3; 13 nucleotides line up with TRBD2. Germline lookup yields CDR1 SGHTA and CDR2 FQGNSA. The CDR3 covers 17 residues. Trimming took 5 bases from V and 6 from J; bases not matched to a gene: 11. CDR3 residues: CASSGETSGGRPDTQYF. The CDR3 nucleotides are TGTGCCAGCAGCGGAGAGACTAGCGGGGGGCGCCCCGATACGCAGTATTTT. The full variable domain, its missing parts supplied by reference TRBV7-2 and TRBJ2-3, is GAGVSQSPSNKVTEKGKDVELRCDPISGHTALYWYRQSLGQGLEFLIYFQGNSAPDKSGLPSDRFSAERTGGSVSTLTIQRTQQEDSAVYLCASSGETSGGRPDTQYFGPGTRLTVL.

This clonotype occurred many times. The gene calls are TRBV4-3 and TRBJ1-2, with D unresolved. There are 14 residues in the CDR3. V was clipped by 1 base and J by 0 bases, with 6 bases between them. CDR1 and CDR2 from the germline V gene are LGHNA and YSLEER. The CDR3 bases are TGCGCCAGCAGCCAAGGATACTCTAACTATGGCTACACCTTC. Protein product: CASSQGYSNYGYTF.